The clone carrying this TCR beta chain was found many times. Time point described: blood at routine non-recurrence follow-up after resection. These data originate in a study of spatial heterogeneity in lung cancer. After removal of 11 bases from V and 1 base from J, the junction contained 13 bases not matched to a gene. The germline V gene has CDR1 MDHEN and CDR2 SYDVKM. The CDR3 spans 17 residues. TCRdb itself ran the 5' RACE reads through MiXCR, one entry per CDR3 protein. The sample consists of tens of thousands of distinct CDR3 sequences, nearly 9% of them appearing once. This TCR was sampled from a female donor with early-stage non-small cell lung cancer. The sample was PBMCs, taken at follow-up. This chain uses TRBV28 with TRBJ2-2; 10 bases fit TRBD2. CDR3 sequence: CASIEASGGMNTGELFF. The CDR3 DNA follows: TGTGCCTCCATCGAGGCTAGCGGGGGTATGAACACCGGGGAGCTGTTTTTT.